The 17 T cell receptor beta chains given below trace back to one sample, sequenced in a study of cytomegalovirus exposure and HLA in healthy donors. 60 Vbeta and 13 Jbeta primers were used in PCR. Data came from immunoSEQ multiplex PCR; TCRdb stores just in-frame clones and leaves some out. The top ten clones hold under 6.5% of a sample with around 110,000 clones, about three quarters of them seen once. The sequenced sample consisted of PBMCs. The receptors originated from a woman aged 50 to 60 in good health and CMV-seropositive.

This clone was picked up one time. The CDR3 loop reads CASSALAGDTDTQYF. In nucleotides, the CDR3 is TGTGCCAGCAGCGCTTTAGCGGGGGACACAGATACGCAGTATTTT. The V gene is TRBV7-8, the J gene TRBJ2-3; 9 nucleotides agree with TRBD2. The CDR3 runs 15 residues. Germline V gene sequence: CDR1 SGHVS, CDR2 FQNEAQ. The V and J ends lost 5 bases and 2 bases, in that order; junction bases with no gene match: 5.

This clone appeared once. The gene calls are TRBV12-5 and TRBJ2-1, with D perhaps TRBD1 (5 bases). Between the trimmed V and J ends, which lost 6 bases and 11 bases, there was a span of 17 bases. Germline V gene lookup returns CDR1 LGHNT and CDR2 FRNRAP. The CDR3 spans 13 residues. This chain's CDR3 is CASGLGSGPKQFF. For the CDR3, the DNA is TGTGCTAGTGGCCTTGGCTCAGGGCCTAAGCAGTTCTTC.

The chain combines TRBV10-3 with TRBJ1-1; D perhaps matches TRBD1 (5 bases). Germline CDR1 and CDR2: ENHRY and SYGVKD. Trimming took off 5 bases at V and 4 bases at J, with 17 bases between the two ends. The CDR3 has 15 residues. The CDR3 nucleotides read TGTGCCATCAGTTGGGGGGGGGAGGGACGCACTGAAGCTTTCTTT. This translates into CAISWGGEGRTEAFF.

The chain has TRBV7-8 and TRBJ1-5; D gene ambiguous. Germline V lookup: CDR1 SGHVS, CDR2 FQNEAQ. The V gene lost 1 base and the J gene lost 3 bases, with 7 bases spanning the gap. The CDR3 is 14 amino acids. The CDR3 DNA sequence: TGTGCCAGCAGCTTAGAACAGACCAATCAGCCCCAGCATTTT. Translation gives CASSLEQTNQPQHF.

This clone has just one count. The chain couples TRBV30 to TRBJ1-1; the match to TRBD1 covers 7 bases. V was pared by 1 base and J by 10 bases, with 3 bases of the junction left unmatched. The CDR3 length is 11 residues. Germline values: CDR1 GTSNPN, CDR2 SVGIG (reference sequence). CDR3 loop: CAWSARDRAFF. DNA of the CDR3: TGTGCCTGGAGTGCCCGGGACAGAGCTTTCTTT.

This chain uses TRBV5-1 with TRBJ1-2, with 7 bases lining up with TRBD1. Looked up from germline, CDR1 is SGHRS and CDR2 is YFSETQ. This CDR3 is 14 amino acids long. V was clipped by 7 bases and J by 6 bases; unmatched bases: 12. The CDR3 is CASQWGPGGNGYTF. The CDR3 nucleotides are TGCGCCAGCCAATGGGGACCAGGGGGAAATGGCTACACCTTC.

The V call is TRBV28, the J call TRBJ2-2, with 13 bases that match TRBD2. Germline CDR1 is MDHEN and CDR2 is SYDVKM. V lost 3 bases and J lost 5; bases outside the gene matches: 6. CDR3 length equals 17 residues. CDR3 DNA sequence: TGTGCCAGCAGTTTCCCGGGACTAGCGGGACCGACCGGGGAGCTGTTTTTT. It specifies CASSFPGLAGPTGELFF.

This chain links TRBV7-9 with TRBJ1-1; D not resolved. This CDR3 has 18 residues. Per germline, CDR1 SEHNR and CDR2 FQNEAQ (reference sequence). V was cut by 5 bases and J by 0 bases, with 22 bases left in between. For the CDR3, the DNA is TGTGCCAGCAGCCTCATCGTCGGGGTCCAGATCATGAACACTGAAGCTTTCTTT. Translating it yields CASSLIVGVQIMNTEAFF.

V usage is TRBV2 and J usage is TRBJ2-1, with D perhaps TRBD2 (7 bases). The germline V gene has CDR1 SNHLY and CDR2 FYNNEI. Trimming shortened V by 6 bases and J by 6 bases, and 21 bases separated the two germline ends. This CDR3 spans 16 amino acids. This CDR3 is CASRRVRGGALNEQFF. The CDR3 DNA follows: TGTGCCAGCAGAAGAGTTAGAGGGGGGGCGCTCAATGAGCAGTTCTTC. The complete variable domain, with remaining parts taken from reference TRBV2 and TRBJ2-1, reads EPEVTQTPSHQVTQMGQEVILRCVPISNHLYFYWYRQILGQKVEFLVSFYNNEISEKSEIFDDQFSVERPDGSNFTLKIRSTKLEDSAMYFCASRRVRGGALNEQFFGPGTRLTVL.

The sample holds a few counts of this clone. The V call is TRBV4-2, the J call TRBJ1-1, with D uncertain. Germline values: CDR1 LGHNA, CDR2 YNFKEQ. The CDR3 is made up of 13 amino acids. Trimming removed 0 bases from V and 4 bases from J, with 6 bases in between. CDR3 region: CASSQDFSTEAFF. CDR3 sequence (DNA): TGTGCCAGCAGCCAAGATTTCAGCACTGAAGCTTTCTTT.

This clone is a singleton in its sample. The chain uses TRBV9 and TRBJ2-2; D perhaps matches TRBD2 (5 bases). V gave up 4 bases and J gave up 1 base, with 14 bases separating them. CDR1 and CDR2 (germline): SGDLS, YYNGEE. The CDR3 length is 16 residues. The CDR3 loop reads CASSLRLPLNTGELFF. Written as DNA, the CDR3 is TGTGCCAGCAGCCTACGACTACCCCTGAACACCGGGGAGCTGTTTTTT.

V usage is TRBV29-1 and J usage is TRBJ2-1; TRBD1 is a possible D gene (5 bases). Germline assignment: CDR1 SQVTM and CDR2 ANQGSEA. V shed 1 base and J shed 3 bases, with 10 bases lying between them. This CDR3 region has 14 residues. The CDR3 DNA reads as TGCAGCGTTGAAGGACAGCAGCTCTACAATGAGCAGTTCTTC. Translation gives CSVEGQQLYNEQFF.

DNA for the CDR3: TGTGCCATCAGGGTCAGCCAGGGATCATACGAGCAGTACTTC. Translation: CAIRVSQGSYEQYF. V is TRBV10-3 and J is TRBJ2-7, with D possibly TRBD1 on 5 matching bases. The V and J ends lost 6 bases and 4 bases respectively, with 16 bases between them. This CDR3 region has 14 residues. Germline lookup yields CDR1 ENHRY and CDR2 SYGVKD.

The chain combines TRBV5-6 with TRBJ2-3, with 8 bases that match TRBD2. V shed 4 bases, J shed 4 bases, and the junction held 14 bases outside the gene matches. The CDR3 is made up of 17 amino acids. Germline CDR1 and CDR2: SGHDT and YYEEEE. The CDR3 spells CASSARIGGGHPDTQYF. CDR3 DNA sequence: TGTGCCAGCAGCGCTCGTATCGGGGGGGGGCACCCAGATACGCAGTATTTT. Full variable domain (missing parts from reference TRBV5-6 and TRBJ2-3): DAGVTQSPTHLIKTRGQQVTLRCSPKSGHDTVSWYQQALGQGPQFIFQYYEEEERQRGNFPDRFSGHQFPNYSSELNVNALLLGDSALYLCASSARIGGGHPDTQYFGPGTRLTVL.

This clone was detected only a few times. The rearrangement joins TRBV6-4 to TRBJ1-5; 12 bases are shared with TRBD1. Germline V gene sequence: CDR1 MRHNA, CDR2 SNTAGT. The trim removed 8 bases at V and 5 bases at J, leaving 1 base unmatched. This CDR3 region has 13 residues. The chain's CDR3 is CASGDRGHQPQHF. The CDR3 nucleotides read TGTGCCAGCGGGGACAGGGGGCATCAGCCCCAGCATTTT.

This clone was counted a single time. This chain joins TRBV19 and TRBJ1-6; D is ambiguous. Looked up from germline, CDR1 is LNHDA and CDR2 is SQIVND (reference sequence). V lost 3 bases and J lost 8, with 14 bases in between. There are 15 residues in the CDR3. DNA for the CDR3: TGTGCCAGTAGTATCGTGAAGAGAGTCGATTCACCCCTCCACTTT. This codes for CASSIVKRVDSPLHF.

The CDR3 here is CASSLAGRGPYEQYF. CDR3 nucleotides: TGCGCCAGCAGCTTGGCCGGGCGGGGACCCTACGAGCAGTACTTC. The J gene is TRBJ2-7, the V gene TRBV5-1; D might be TRBD2 (6 bases). This CDR3 has 15 amino acids. The germline CDR1 and CDR2 sequences are SGHRS and YFSETQ. The V and J ends lost 0 bases and 2 bases respectively, with 12 bases between them. Together with reference TRBV5-1 and TRBJ2-7, the CDR3 gives the full variable domain: KAGVTQTPRYLIKTRGQQVTLSCSPISGHRSVSWYQQTPGQGLQFLFEYFSETQRNKGNFPGRFSGRQFSNSRSEMNVSTLELGDSALYLCASSLAGRGPYEQYFGPGTRLTVT.